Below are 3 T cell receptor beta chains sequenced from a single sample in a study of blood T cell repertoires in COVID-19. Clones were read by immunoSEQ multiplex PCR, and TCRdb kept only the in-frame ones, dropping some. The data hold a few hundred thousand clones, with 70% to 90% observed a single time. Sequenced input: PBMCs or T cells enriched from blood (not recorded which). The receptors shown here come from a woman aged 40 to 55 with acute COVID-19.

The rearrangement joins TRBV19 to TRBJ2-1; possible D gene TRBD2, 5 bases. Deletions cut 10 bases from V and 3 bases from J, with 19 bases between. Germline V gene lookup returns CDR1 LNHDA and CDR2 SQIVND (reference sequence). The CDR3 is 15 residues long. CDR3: CATDRGGQSYNEQFF. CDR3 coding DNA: TGTGCCACAGACCGCGGAGGCCAAAGCTACAATGAGCAGTTCTTC.

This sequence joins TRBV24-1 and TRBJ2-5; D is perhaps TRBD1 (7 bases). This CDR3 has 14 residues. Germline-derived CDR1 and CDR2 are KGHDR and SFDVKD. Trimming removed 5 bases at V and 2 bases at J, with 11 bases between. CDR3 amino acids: CATSGPGGQETQYF. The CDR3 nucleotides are TGTGCCACCAGTGGCCCAGGGGGGCAAGAGACCCAGTACTTC.

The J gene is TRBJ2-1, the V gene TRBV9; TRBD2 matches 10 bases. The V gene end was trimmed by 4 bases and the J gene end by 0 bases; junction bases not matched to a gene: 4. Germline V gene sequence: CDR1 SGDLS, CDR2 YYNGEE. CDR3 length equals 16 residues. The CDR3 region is CASSPPSGSSYNEQFF. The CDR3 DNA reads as TGTGCCAGCAGCCCGCCTAGCGGGAGCTCCTACAATGAGCAGTTCTTC.